The 24 T cell receptor beta chains below come from one sample, sequenced in a study of blood T cell repertoires in COVID-19. This table comes from immunoSEQ multiplex PCR, and its TCRdb copy is limited to in-frame clones, with some not included. The table has tens of thousands of clones, 70% to 90% seen once. The source material was peripheral blood. These receptors were collected from a man aged 25-45 years with acute or convalescent COVID-19.

V usage is TRBV5-1 and J usage is TRBJ1-3, with a weak D call TRBD1 (5 bases). This CDR3 spans 15 amino acids. Trimming left V 6 bases short and J 4 bases short, with 17 bases between. From germline, CDR1 is SGHRS and CDR2 YFSETQ. The CDR3 is CASILRETSGNTIYF. In DNA form, the CDR3 reads TGCGCCAGCATTCTCAGGGAAACTTCCGGAAACACCATATATTTT.

V usage is TRBV5-4 and J usage is TRBJ1-1, with 8 bases aligning to TRBD1. The V gene's germline CDR1 is SGHNT and CDR2 YYREEE (reference sequence). J lost 8 bases, V lost 5 bases, and 14 bases had no gene match. CDR3 length: 15 amino acids. The CDR3 reads CASSSEAFRDREAFF. The CDR3 nucleotides read TGTGCCAGCAGTTCCGAGGCCTTCCGGGACAGGGAAGCTTTCTTT.

This rearrangement joins TRBV27 to TRBJ1-1; TRBD1 is a possible D gene (6 bases). This CDR3 spans 15 amino acids. The V end was cut by 2 bases, the J end by 4 bases, with 14 bases between. CDR1 and CDR2 from the germline V gene are MNHEY and SMNVEV (reference sequence). In DNA form, the CDR3 reads TGTGCCAGCAGTTTAAACAGGGTTGGGGGCACTGAAGCTTTCTTT. Residues: CASSLNRVGGTEAFF.

This clone was found once. The chain has TRBV5-4 and TRBJ2-7, with D possibly matching TRBD2 (5 bases). Trimming cost V 0 bases and J 3 bases, with 19 bases left between them. CDR3 length: 17 amino acids. Germline CDR1 reads SGHNT; CDR2 reads YYREEE (reference sequence). CDR3: CASSLGTMSGSIYEQYF. CDR3 in DNA: TGTGCCAGCAGCTTGGGGACGATGTCGGGATCCATCTACGAGCAGTACTTC.

The chain links TRBV29-1 to TRBJ1-1, with TRBD1 matching 7 bases. CDR3 size: 11 residues. J lost 8 bases, V lost 3 bases, and 3 bases had no gene match. Germline V lookup: CDR1 SQVTM, CDR2 ANQGSEA. CDR3: CSVDQTGEAFF. CDR3 DNA: TGCAGCGTTGATCAGACAGGGGAAGCTTTCTTT.

The rearrangement uses TRBV28 and TRBJ1-5; perhaps TRBD1 as D (5 bases). Germline values: CDR1 MDHEN, CDR2 SYDVKM. V gave up 5 bases and J gave up 4 bases, with 15 bases separating them. The CDR3 consists of 15 residues. DNA for the CDR3: TGTGCCAGCAGTCCATCAGGGCAGAGAAATCAGCCCCAGCATTTT. Protein sequence: CASSPSGQRNQPQHF. The full variable domain, with the rest looked up from reference TRBV28 and TRBJ1-5, is DVKVTQSSRYLVKRTGEKVFLECVQDMDHENMFWYRQDPGLGLRLIYFSYDVKMKEKGDIPEGYSVSREKKERFSLILESASTNQTSMYLCASSPSGQRNQPQHFGDGTRLSIL.

The chain has TRBV21-1 and TRBJ2-4; the table's TRBD1 call for D was not verified on the DNA. TRBV21-1 is flagged as a pseudogene. The length of the CDR3 is 17 residues. The CDR3 bases are TGTGCCAGCATATCGCTCCGGACAGATATAGCCAAAAACATTCAGTACTTC. This codes for CASISLRTDIAKNIQYF.

The chain couples TRBV19 to TRBJ1-4; 8 nucleotides align to TRBD1. The CDR3 loop spans 15 amino acids. Germline CDR1 LNHDA, CDR2 SQIVND (reference sequence). Trimming at V came to 7 bases and at J to 6 bases, leaving 10 bases not matched to a gene. The CDR3 is CASTPQGARDEKLFF. The CDR3 coding sequence is TGTGCCAGTACCCCGCAGGGGGCCCGGGATGAAAAACTGTTTTTT. Filled out from reference TRBV19 and TRBJ1-4, the complete variable domain reads DGGITQSPKYLFRKEGQNVTLSCEQNLNHDAMYWYRQDPGQGLRLIYYSQIVNDFQKGDIAEGYSVSREKKESFPLTVTSAQKNPTAFYLCASTPQGARDEKLFFGSGTQLSVL.

The chain combines TRBV18 with TRBJ1-2; D ambiguous. The CDR3 contains 13 residues. The V gene's germline CDR1 is KGHSH and CDR2 LQKENI. Trimming cost V 4 bases and J 4 bases, with 10 bases left between them. The CDR3 here is CASSQQESYGYTF. CDR3 nucleotide sequence: TGTGCCAGCTCACAGCAGGAATCCTATGGCTACACCTTC.

This clone was recorded only once. This rearrangement joins TRBV2 to TRBJ2-7; 8 positions match TRBD1. This CDR3 has 14 amino acids. V lost 7 bases, J lost 1 base, and 6 bases stayed unmatched. The germline V gene encodes CDR1 SNHLY and CDR2 FYNNEI. This chain's CDR3 is CASIAGGASYEQYF. The CDR3 DNA reads as TGTGCCAGCATAGCAGGGGGCGCGTCCTACGAGCAGTACTTC.

The J gene is TRBJ1-6, the V gene TRBV27; D is unclear. This CDR3 is built from 14 residues. Germline V CDR1 and CDR2: MNHEY, SMNVEV (reference sequence). Trimming removed 5 bases at V and 7 bases at J, with 12 bases between. DNA of the CDR3: TGTGCCAGCAGTCTACGGGGTTGGAATTCACCCCTCCACTTT. Translating gives CASSLRGWNSPLHF.

This clone turned up a few times. The chain joins TRBV11-2 to TRBJ2-5; D may be TRBD1 (5 bases). The CDR3 spans 12 residues. The V end was cut by 5 bases, the J end by 7 bases, with 11 bases between. CDR1 and CDR2 (germline): SGHAT, FQNNGV. This CDR3 is CASSPLDRTQYF. The DNA for the CDR3 is TGTGCCAGCAGCCCCCTAGACAGGACCCAGTACTTC.

V is TRBV6-1 and J is TRBJ1-4; D gene uncertain. This CDR3 comprises 14 residues. Germline values: CDR1 MNHNS, CDR2 SASEGT. V was clipped by 3 bases and J by 5 bases, with 10 bases between them. The CDR3 nucleotides are TGTGCCAGCAGTGAGCGAGGTTTGAATGAAAAACTGTTTTTT. It codes for CASSERGLNEKLFF.

The V gene is TRBV7-2, the J gene TRBJ2-3; possible D gene TRBD2, 5 bases. Germline CDR1 is SGHTA and CDR2 is FQGNSA. The CDR3 is made up of 17 amino acids. The V end lost 1 base, the J end lost 4 bases, and 18 bases lay between the germline ends. CDR3 region: CASSLESPAPGSDTQYF. The CDR3 bases are TGTGCCAGCAGCTTAGAATCCCCAGCGCCGGGGTCAGATACGCAGTATTTT.

This rearrangement joins TRBV7-2 to TRBJ1-3; D perhaps matches TRBD1 (6 bases). From germline, CDR1 is SGHTA and CDR2 FQGNSA. V shed 5 bases and J shed 0 bases, with 14 bases lying between them. The CDR3 runs 16 residues. Written as DNA, the CDR3 is TGTGCCAGCAGCGTACGAAGGACAGACTCTGGAAACACCATATATTTT. Its protein is CASSVRRTDSGNTIYF. Complete variable domain (other parts from reference TRBV7-2 and TRBJ1-3): GAGVSQSPSNKVTEKGKDVELRCDPISGHTALYWYRQSLGQGLEFLIYFQGNSAPDKSGLPSDRFSAERTGGSVSTLTIQRTQQEDSAVYLCASSVRRTDSGNTIYFGEGSWLTVV.

This clone was observed a single time. The chain is built from TRBV19 and TRBJ2-7; 7 bases fit TRBD1. The germline V gene has CDR1 LNHDA and CDR2 SQIVND (reference sequence). The V and J ends lost 4 bases and 2 bases, in that order; junction bases with no gene match: 2. CDR3 length: 13 residues. CDR3 sequence: CASSTQGAYEQYF. CDR3 DNA sequence: TGTGCCAGTAGTACGCAGGGGGCCTACGAGCAGTACTTC.

This clone was seen a single time. The J gene is TRBJ1-3, the V gene TRBV3-1 (or the pseudogene TRBV3-2), with D hard to call. The germline gives CDR1 LGHDT, CDR2 YNNKEL (reference sequence). V gave up 4 bases and J gave up 0 bases, with 13 bases separating them. There are 16 residues in the CDR3. As DNA, the CDR3 is TGTGCCAGCAGCCCCAACCACCCTAGCTCTGGAAACACCATATATTTT. It encodes CASSPNHPSSGNTIYF.

A single count supports this clone. The V call is TRBV19, the J call TRBJ1-1; 9 bases line up with TRBD1. Unmatched junction bases numbered 2, after V lost 5 bases and J lost 1 base. There are 14 residues in the CDR3. Germline V gene lookup returns CDR1 LNHDA and CDR2 SQIVND (reference sequence). The CDR3 DNA follows: TGTGCCAGTAGTTGGGGACAGGGGAACACTGAAGCTTTCTTT. It specifies CASSWGQGNTEAFF. The full variable domain, its missing parts supplied by reference TRBV19 and TRBJ1-1, is DGGITQSPKYLFRKEGQNVTLSCEQNLNHDAMYWYRQDPGQGLRLIYYSQIVNDFQKGDIAEGYSVSREKKESFPLTVTSAQKNPTAFYLCASSWGQGNTEAFFGQGTRLTVV.

The chain employs TRBV11-3 and TRBJ1-1; D uncertain. The CDR3 extends over 13 amino acids. Deletions cut 0 bases from V and 9 bases from J, with 11 bases between. The V gene's germline CDR1 is SGHNT and CDR2 YENEEA. The CDR3 loop is CASSLEEGSKAFF. The DNA for the CDR3 is TGTGCCAGCAGCTTAGAGGAGGGTTCCAAAGCTTTCTTT.

This clone was detected only once. The genes are TRBV14 and TRBJ2-5; D gene ambiguous. CDR1 SGHDN and CDR2 FVKESK come from the germline V gene. The CDR3 runs to 12 residues. V lost 6 bases and J lost 0, with 5 bases in between. CDR3 in amino acids: CASRQYQETQYF. As DNA, the CDR3 is TGTGCCAGCAGACAGTACCAAGAGACCCAGTACTTC.

The chain links TRBV7-9 to TRBJ1-3; the D is unclear. V shed 0 bases and J shed 4 bases, with 7 bases lying between them. Germline V gene lookup returns CDR1 SEHNR and CDR2 FQNEAQ (reference sequence). The CDR3 runs 14 residues. In DNA form, the CDR3 reads TGTGCCAGCAGCTTAGCGGGAGAAGGAAACACCATATATTTT. Protein sequence: CASSLAGEGNTIYF.

The chain recombines TRBV12-3 or TRBV12-4 with TRBJ1-5; D is unresolved. Trimming shortened V by 2 bases and J by 5 bases, and 7 bases separated the two germline ends. The CDR3 sequence is 13 residues long. For the CDR3, the DNA is TGTGCCAGCAGTTTATCACAGCATCAGCCCCAGCATTTT. This translates into CASSLSQHQPQHF.

The genes are TRBV7-8 and TRBJ2-7, with 7 bases fitting TRBD2. The CDR3 contains 14 residues. V was clipped by 2 bases and J by 2 bases; unmatched bases: 3. Per the germline V gene, CDR1 is SGHVS and CDR2 is FQNEAQ. The DNA for the CDR3 is TGTGCCAGCAGCTTATGGGCGGGAGCCTACGAGCAGTACTTC. Its translation: CASSLWAGAYEQYF.

V and J are TRBV19 and TRBJ1-5; 9 bases line up with TRBD1. The CDR3 sequence is 18 residues long. Germline V gene data show CDR1 as LNHDA and CDR2 as SQIVND (reference sequence). J gave up 4 bases and V 5 bases, and 15 bases lay outside the gene matches. This CDR3 reads CASSPRRGQGGLNQPQHF. The CDR3 nucleotides read TGTGCCAGTAGTCCCCGGAGGGGACAGGGAGGGCTAAATCAGCCCCAGCATTTT.